The entry below gives a single TCR beta chain sequence along with its context. The sample comes from a study of blood T cell repertoires in COVID-19. Study as a whole: The United States, Italy and Spain provided the acute and convalescent COVID-19 samples.

In the original processing: The authors estimated nucleated cell counts from reference gene primer amplification. This table comes from immunoSEQ multiplex PCR, and its TCRdb copy is limited to in-frame clones, with some not included. V, J and clone size were drawn from that table, and D and trimming were deduced from the DNA. The sample consists of over 15,000 clones, nearly 90% of them appearing once. Sequencing used peripheral blood. This sequence was found in a human donor in a cohort sampled during active COVID-19.

The CDR3 DNA reads TGTGCCAGCAGTTTTACAGGGGTTTCCTACGAGCAGTACTTC. Translation gives CASSFTGVSYEQYF. The rearrangement joins TRBV28 to TRBJ2-7; 7 nucleotides match TRBD1. The CDR3 length is 14 residues. CDR1 is MDHEN, CDR2 SYDVKM, per germline. V gave up 3 bases and J gave up 1 base; unmatched junction bases: 3.